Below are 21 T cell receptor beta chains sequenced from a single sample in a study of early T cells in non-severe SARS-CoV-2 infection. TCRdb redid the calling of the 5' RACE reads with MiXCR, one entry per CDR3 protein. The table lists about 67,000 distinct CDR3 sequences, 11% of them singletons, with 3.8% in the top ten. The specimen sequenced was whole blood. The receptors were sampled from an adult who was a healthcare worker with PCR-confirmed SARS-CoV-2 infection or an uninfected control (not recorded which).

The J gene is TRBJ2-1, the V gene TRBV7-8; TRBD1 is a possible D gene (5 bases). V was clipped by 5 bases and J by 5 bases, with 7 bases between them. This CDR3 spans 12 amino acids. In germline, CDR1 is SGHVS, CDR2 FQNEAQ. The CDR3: CASSPRDNEQFF. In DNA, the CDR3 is TGTGCCAGCAGCCCCAGGGACAATGAGCAGTTCTTC.

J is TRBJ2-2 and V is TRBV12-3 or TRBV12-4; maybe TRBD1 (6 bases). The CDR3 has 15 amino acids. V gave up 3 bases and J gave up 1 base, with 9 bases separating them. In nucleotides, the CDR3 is TGTGCCAGCAGTTTGTGGGGGCGGAACACCGGGGAGCTGTTTTTT. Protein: CASSLWGRNTGELFF.

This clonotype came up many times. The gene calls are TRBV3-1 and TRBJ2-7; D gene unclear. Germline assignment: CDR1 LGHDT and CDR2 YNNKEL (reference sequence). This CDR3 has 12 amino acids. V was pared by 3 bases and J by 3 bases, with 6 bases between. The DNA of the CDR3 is TGTGCCAGCAGCCACTGGGGCTACGAGCAGTACTTC. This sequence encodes CASSHWGYEQYF.

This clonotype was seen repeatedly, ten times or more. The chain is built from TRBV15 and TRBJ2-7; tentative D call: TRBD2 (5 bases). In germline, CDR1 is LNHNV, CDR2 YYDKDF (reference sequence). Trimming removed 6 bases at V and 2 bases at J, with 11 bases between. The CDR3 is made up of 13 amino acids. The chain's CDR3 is CATREPGTYEQYF. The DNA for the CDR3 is TGTGCCACCAGGGAGCCGGGGACCTACGAGCAGTACTTC.

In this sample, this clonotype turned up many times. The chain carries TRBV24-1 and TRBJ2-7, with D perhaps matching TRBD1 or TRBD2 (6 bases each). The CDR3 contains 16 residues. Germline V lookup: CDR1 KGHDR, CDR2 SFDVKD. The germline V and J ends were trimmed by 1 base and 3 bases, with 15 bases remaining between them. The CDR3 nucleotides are TGTGCCACCAGTGATTTTCGGGGGCCGAACTACTACGAGCAGTACTTC. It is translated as CATSDFRGPNYYEQYF.

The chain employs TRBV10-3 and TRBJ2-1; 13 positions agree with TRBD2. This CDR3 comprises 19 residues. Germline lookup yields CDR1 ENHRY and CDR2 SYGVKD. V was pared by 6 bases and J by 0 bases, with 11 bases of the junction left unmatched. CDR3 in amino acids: CAIRASGLAGVSSYNEQFF. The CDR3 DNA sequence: TGTGCCATCAGAGCCTCTGGACTAGCGGGGGTAAGCTCCTACAATGAGCAGTTCTTC.

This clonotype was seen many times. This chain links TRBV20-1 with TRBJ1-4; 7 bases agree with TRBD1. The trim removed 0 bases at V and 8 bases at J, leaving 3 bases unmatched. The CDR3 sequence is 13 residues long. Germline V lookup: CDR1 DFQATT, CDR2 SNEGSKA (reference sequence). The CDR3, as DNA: TGCAGTGCTAGAGATACAGGGGAGGAAAAACTGTTTTTT. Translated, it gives CSARDTGEEKLFF.

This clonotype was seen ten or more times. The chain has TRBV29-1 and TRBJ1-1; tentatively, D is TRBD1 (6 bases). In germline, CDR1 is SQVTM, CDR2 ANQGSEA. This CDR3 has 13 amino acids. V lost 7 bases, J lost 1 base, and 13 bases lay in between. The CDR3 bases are TGCAGCGCATACGGACAGACGAACACTGAAGCTTTCTTT. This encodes CSAYGQTNTEAFF.

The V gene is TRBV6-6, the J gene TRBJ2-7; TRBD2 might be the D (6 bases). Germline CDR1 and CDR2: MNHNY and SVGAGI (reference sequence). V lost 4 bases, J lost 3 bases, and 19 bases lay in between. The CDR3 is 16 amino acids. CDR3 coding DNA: TGTGCCAGCAGTTCCCCTATTGCCCAGGACTACTACGAGCAGTACTTC. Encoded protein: CASSSPIAQDYYEQYF.

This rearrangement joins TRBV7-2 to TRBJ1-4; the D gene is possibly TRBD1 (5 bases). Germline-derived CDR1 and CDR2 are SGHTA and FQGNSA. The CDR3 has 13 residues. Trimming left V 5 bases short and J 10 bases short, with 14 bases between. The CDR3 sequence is CASSPRDGGKLFF. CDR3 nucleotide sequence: TGTGCCAGCAGCCCACGGGACGGAGGAAAACTGTTTTTT.

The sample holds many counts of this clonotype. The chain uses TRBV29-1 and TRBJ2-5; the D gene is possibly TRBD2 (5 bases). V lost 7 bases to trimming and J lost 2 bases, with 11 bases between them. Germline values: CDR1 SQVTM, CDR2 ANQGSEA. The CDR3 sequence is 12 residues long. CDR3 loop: CSAHRGQETQYF. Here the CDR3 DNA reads TGCAGCGCCCACCGGGGTCAAGAGACCCAGTACTTC.

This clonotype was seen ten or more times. CDR3 bases: TGTGCCACCAGAGAAGCGCCGGACGGAGCCTACGAGCAGTACTTC. This translates into CATREAPDGAYEQYF. V usage is TRBV15 and J usage is TRBJ2-7; D gene unclear. There are 15 residues in the CDR3. V dropped 6 bases and J dropped 2 bases, with 17 bases sitting between them. The germline CDR1 and CDR2 sequences are LNHNV and YYDKDF (reference sequence).

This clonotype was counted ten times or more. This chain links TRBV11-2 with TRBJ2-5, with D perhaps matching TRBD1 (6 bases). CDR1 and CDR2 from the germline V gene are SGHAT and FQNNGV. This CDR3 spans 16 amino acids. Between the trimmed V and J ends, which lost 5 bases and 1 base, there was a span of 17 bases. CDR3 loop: CASSDGYRDPQETQYF. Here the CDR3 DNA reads TGTGCCAGCAGCGACGGGTACAGGGATCCCCAAGAGACCCAGTACTTC.

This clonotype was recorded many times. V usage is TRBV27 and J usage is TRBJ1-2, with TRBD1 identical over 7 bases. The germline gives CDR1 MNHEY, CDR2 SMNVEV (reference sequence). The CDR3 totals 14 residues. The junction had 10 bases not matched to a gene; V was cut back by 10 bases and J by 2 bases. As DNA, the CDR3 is TGTGCCACCCTGTCCAGGGGGGGGAACTATGGCTACACCTTC. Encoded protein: CATLSRGGNYGYTF.

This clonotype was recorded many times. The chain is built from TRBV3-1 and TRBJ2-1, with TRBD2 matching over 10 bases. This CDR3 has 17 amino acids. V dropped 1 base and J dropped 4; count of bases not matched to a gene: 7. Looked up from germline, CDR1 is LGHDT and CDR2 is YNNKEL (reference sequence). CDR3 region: CASSQGTGLAPYNEQFF. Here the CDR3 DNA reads TGTGCCAGCAGCCAAGGTACGGGACTAGCGCCTTACAATGAGCAGTTCTTC.

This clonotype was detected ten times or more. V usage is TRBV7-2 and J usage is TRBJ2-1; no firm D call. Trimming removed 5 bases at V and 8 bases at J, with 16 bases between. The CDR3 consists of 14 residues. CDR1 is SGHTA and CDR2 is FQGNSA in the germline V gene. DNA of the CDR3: TGTGCCAGCAGCGTAACCGCCGATGCCGATGAGCAGTTCTTC. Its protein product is CASSVTADADEQFF.

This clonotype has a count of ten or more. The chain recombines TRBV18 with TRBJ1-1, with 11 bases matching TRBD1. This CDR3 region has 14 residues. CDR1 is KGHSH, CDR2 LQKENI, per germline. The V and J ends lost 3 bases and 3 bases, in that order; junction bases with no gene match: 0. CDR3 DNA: TGTGCCAGCTCACCGGACAGGGGGCACACTGAAGCTTTCTTT. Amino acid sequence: CASSPDRGHTEAFF.

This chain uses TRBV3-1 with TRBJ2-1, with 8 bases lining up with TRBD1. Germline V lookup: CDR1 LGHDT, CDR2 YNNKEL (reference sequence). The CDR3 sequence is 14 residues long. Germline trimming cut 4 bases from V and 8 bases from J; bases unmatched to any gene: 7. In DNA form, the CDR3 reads TGTGCCAGCAGCCGAGCGACAGGGGCCTATGAGCAGTTCTTC. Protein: CASSRATGAYEQFF.

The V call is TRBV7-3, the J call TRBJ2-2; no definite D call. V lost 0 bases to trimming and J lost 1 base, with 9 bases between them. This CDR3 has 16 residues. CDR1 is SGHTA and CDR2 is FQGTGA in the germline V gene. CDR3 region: CASSLTGQLNTGELFF. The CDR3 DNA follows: TGTGCCAGCAGCTTAACGGGCCAACTGAACACCGGGGAGCTGTTTTTT.

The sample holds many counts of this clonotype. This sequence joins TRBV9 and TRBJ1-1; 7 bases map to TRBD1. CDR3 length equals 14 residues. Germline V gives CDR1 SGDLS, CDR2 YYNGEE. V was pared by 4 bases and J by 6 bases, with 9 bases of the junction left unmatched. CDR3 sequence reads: CASSPRQGRAEAFF. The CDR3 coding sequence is TGTGCCAGCAGCCCGAGACAGGGACGGGCTGAAGCTTTCTTT. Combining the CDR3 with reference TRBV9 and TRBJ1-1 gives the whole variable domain DSGVTQTPKHLITATGQRVTLRCSPRSGDLSVYWYQQSLDQGLQFLIQYYNGEERAKGNILERFSAQQFPDLHSELNLSSLELGDSALYFCASSPRQGRAEAFFGQGTRLTVV.

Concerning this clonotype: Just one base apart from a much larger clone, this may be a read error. The CDR3 here is CASSGDQESQYF. As DNA, the CDR3 is TGTGCCAGCAGCGGGGACCAAGAGTCCCAGTACTTC. The chain has TRBV11-2 and TRBJ2-5, with D tentatively TRBD1 or TRBD2 (5 bases each). The germline gives CDR1 SGHAT, CDR2 FQNNGV. The CDR3 spans 12 residues. Filled out from reference TRBV11-2 and TRBJ2-5, the complete variable domain reads EAGVAQSPRYKIIEKRQSVAFWCNPISGHATLYWYQQILGQGPKLLIQFQNNGVVDDSQLPKDRFSAERLKGVDSTLKIQPAKLEDSAVYLCASSGDQESQYFGPGTRLLVL.